The following is a T cell receptor (beta chain) sequence with its context. CDR1 is SGHAT and CDR2 is FQNNGV in the germline V gene. This CDR3 contains 13 residues. V lost 4 bases and J lost 6; bases outside the gene matches: 2. The data belong to a study of T-cell memory formation after mild COVID-19. TCRdb independently ran MiXCR on the 5' RACE reads; one entry per CDR3 protein. The sample yields a few hundred thousand distinct CDR3 sequences, around 17% seen once. The V and J genes are TRBV11-2 and TRBJ2-2, with TRBD1 matching over 7 bases. The source of this sequence is a man aged 18 to 35 who had mild COVID-19 (a few samples of this study predate the infection). Cell type and time point are not known. The sample consisted of PBMCs or a T cell subset sorted from them (not recorded which). CDR3 sequence (DNA): TGTGCCAGCAGCTGGGACAGATCCGGGGAGCTGTTTTTT. Translating it yields CASSWDRSGELFF. Filled out from reference TRBV11-2 and TRBJ2-2, the complete variable domain reads EAGVAQSPRYKIIEKRQSVAFWCNPISGHATLYWYQQILGQGPKLLIQFQNNGVVDDSQLPKDRFSAERLKGVDSTLKIQPAKLEDSAVYLCASSWDRSGELFFGEGSRLTVL.